Shown below are 15 T cell receptor beta chains from a single sample sequenced in a study of blood T cell repertoires in COVID-19. TCRdb's table, derived via immunoSEQ multiplex PCR, lists solely in-frame clones and lacks some. The sample records roughly 400,000 clones, roughly 87% being singletons. The sample was PBMCs or T cells enriched from blood (not recorded which). Receptors were obtained from a woman aged 40 to 55 with acute COVID-19.

This chain uses TRBV27 with TRBJ1-5; TRBD1 matches 7 bases. Germline CDR1 reads MNHEY; CDR2 reads SMNVEV (reference sequence). The CDR3 has 16 amino acids. J lost 1 base, V lost 5 bases, and 8 bases had no gene match. CDR3 DNA sequence: TGTGCCAGCAGTATGGGCCCCAGGGGGAGCAATCAGCCCCAGCATTTT. It is translated as CASSMGPRGSNQPQHF.

The gene calls are TRBV3-1 (or the pseudogene TRBV3-2) and TRBJ1-1; no reliable D call. The CDR3 is 13 amino acids. V was cut by 8 bases and J by 1 base, with 11 bases left in between. Germline CDR1 reads LGHDT; CDR2 reads YNNKEL (reference sequence). Here the CDR3 reads CASAFSGNTEAFF. The CDR3 region has the DNA TGTGCCAGCGCTTTTAGCGGGAACACTGAAGCTTTCTTT.

This rearrangement joins TRBV7-7 to TRBJ2-3; 8 bases align to TRBD1. Germline CDR1 SSHAT, CDR2 FNYEAQ (reference sequence). This CDR3 is 15 amino acids long. V dropped 5 bases and J dropped 1; count of bases not matched to a gene: 5. CDR3 DNA: TGTGCCAGCAGCGCAGGGGGCAGGGGCACAGATACGCAGTATTTT. Encoded protein: CASSAGGRGTDTQYF.

CDR3 amino acids: CASRQGPNYGYTF. The CDR3 DNA sequence: TGTGCCAGCAGACAGGGGCCTAACTATGGCTACACCTTC. The chain employs TRBV25-1 and TRBJ1-2, with TRBD1 identical over 7 bases. The V gene end was trimmed by 6 bases and the J gene end by 0 bases; junction bases not matched to a gene: 1. CDR1 MGHDK and CDR2 SYGVNS come from the germline V gene. The length of the CDR3 is 13 residues.

This chain uses TRBV6-4 with TRBJ2-1; perhaps TRBD2 as D (7 bases). This CDR3 is 16 amino acids long. Trimming took 4 bases from V and 10 from J, leaving 23 bases between them. Germline CDR1 is MRHNA and CDR2 is SNTAGT. The CDR3 is CASSVNSPGGRLEQFF. The DNA of the CDR3 is TGTGCCAGCAGTGTCAACTCCCCCGGGGGGCGTTTGGAGCAGTTCTTC.

This chain's CDR3 is CASSYNGPSTDTQYF. The CDR3 DNA follows: TGTGCCAGCAGCTATAACGGTCCTAGCACAGATACGCAGTATTTT. The rearrangement uses TRBV5-8 and TRBJ2-3; D is unresolved. The CDR3 is 15 amino acids. Trimming cost V 3 bases and J 0 bases, with 11 bases left between them. Germline V gives CDR1 SGHTS, CDR2 YDEGEE.

The chain recombines TRBV7-8 with TRBJ2-3; 8 bases line up with TRBD1. V dropped 4 bases and J dropped 2; count of bases not matched to a gene: 14. Germline CDR1 is SGHVS and CDR2 is FQNEAQ. This CDR3 is 18 amino acids long. CDR3 amino acids: CASSYESGRQGPTDTQYF. In nucleotides, the CDR3 is TGTGCCAGCAGCTACGAAAGCGGGCGACAGGGGCCCACAGATACGCAGTATTTT.

The genes are TRBV7-6 and TRBJ1-2, with 9 bases identical to TRBD1. The germline CDR1 and CDR2 sequences are SGHVS and FNYEAQ. The CDR3 has 14 residues. V shed 5 bases and J 7 bases; nucleotides not matched to a gene: 8. CDR3 protein: CASSDTGGGGGYTF. CDR3 nucleotides: TGTGCCAGCAGCGATACAGGGGGCGGGGGTGGCTACACCTTC.

This chain links TRBV7-9 with TRBJ1-1, with D unclear. V lost 4 bases and J 1 base, leaving 13 bases between the germline ends. Germline V CDR1 and CDR2: SEHNR, FQNEAQ (reference sequence). The CDR3 is made up of 15 amino acids. The CDR3 nucleotides are TGTGCCAGCAGCTCCCTGGTCCGGTCGAACACTGAAGCTTTCTTT. This codes for CASSSLVRSNTEAFF.

The chain has TRBV28 and TRBJ1-6; D is ambiguous. V was shortened by 2 bases and J by 10 bases, with 27 bases between the two germline ends. CDR3 length equals 19 residues. Germline loops: CDR1 MDHEN, CDR2 SYDVKM. Here the CDR3 reads CASSLNSLYGLRPSSPLHF. The CDR3, as DNA: TGTGCCAGCAGTTTAAATTCTTTATACGGGTTAAGGCCCTCCTCACCCCTCCACTTT.

This clone was counted only a few times. The chain uses TRBV11-2 and TRBJ2-2; 8 bases align to TRBD1. The ends lost 3 bases at V and 6 bases at J; junction bases unmatched: 15. The CDR3 is 18 amino acids. The germline V gene encodes CDR1 SGHAT and CDR2 FQNNGV. The CDR3 DNA reads as TGTGCCAGCAGCTTCTGGCCATGGTCACAGGGGGGCCCCGGGGAGCTGTTTTTT. Translation: CASSFWPWSQGGPGELFF.

The V call is TRBV7-2, the J call TRBJ2-2; TRBD1 agrees at 7 bases. This CDR3 region has 16 residues. Per the germline V gene, CDR1 is SGHTA and CDR2 is FQGNSA. V trimming: 3 bases; J trimming: 0 bases; junction bases outside the gene matches: 4. The CDR3 DNA sequence: TGTGCCAGCAGCTTTTCAGGGGGAACGAACACCGGGGAGCTGTTTTTT. Its protein is CASSFSGGTNTGELFF.

The J gene is TRBJ2-2, the V gene TRBV5-5; D remains ambiguous. V dropped 4 bases and J dropped 8 bases, with 9 bases sitting between them. This CDR3 is built from 12 residues. Germline assignment: CDR1 SGHKS and CDR2 YYEKEE (reference sequence). In DNA, the CDR3 is TGTGCCAGCAGCCCTGCTCTAGGGGAGCTGTTTTTT. This encodes CASSPALGELFF.

V is TRBV27 and J is TRBJ2-7; possibly TRBD1 for D (5 bases). Per the germline V gene, CDR1 is MNHEY and CDR2 is SMNVEV (reference sequence). This CDR3 is built from 14 residues. The V and J ends lost 1 base and 4 bases respectively, with 11 bases between them. DNA for the CDR3: TGTGCCAGCAGTTTATTCCCCGACAGTTACGAGCAGTACTTC. This encodes CASSLFPDSYEQYF.

J is TRBJ1-1 and V is TRBV3-1 (or the pseudogene TRBV3-2); TRBD1 might be the D (6 bases). The V gene lost 1 base and the J gene lost 1 base, with 10 bases spanning the gap. CDR1 is LGHDT and CDR2 is YNNKEL in the germline V gene (reference sequence). This CDR3 has 15 amino acids. In DNA form, the CDR3 reads TGTGCCAGCAGCCAAGCGGGACAACCGAACACTGAAGCTTTCTTT. As protein: CASSQAGQPNTEAFF.